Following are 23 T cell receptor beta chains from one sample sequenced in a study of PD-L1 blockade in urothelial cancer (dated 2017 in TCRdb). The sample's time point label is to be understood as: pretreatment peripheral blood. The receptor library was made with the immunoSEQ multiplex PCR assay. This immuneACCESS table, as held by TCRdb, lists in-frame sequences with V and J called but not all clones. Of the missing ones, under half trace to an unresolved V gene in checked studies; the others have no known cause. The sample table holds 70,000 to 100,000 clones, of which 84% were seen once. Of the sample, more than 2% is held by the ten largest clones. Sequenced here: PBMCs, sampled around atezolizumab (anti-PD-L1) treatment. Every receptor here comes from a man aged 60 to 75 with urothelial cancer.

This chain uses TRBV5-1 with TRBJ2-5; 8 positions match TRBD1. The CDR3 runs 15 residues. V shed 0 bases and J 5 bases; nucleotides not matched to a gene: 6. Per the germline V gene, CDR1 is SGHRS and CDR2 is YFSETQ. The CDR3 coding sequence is TGCGCCAGCAGCTTGGGGACAGGGCGGGCGGAGACCCAGTACTTC. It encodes CASSLGTGRAETQYF.

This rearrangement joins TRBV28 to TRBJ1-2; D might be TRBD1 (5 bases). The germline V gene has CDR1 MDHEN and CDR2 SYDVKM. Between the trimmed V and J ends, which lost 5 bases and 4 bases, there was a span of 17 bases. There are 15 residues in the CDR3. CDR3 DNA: TGTGCCAGCAGTGCCGCGGGGGGGGAGACCTATGGCTACACCTTC. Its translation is CASSAAGGETYGYTF.

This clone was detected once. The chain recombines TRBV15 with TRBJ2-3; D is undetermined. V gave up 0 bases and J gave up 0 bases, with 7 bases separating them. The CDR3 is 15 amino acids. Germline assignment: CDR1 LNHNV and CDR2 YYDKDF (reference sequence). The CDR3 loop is CATSRDFGSTDTQYF. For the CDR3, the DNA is TGTGCCACCAGCAGAGATTTCGGGAGCACAGATACGCAGTATTTT.

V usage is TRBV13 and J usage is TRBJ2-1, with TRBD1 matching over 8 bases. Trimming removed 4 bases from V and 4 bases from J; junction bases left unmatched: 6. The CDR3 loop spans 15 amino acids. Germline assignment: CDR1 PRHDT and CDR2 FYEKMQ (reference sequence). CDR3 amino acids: CASSSGTGQYNEQFF. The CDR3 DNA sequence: TGTGCCAGCAGCTCAGGGACAGGACAATACAATGAGCAGTTCTTC.

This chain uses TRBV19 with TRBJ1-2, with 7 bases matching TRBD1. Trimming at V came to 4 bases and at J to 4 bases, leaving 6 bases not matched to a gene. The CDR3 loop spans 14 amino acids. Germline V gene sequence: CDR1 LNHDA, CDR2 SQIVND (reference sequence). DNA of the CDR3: TGTGCCAGTAGTAGTCAGGGGGAGACCTATGGCTACACCTTC. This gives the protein CASSSQGETYGYTF.

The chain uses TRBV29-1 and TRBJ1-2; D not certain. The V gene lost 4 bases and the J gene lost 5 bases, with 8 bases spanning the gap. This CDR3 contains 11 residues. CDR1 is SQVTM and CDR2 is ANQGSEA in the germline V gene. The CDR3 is CSVGDRYGYTF. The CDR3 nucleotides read TGCAGCGTTGGAGATCGTTATGGCTACACCTTC.

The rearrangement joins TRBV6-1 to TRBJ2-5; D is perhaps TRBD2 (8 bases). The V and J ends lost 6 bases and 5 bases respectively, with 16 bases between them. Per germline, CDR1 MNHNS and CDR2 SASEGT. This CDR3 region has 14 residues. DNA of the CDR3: TGTGCCAGCAGACGACAGGGCGGGGGGGAGACCCAGTACTTC. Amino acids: CASRRQGGGETQYF.

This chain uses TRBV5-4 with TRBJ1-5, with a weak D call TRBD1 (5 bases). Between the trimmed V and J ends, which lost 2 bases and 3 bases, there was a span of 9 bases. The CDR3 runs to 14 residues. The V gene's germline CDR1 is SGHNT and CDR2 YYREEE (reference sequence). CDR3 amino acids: CASSFQGTNQPQHF. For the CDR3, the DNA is TGTGCCAGCAGCTTTCAGGGAACCAATCAGCCCCAGCATTTT. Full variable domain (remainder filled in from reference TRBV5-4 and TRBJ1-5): ETGVTQSPTHLIKTRGQQVTLRCSSQSGHNTVSWYQQALGQGPQFIFQYYREEENGRGNFPPRFSGLQFPNYSSELNVNALELDDSALYLCASSFQGTNQPQHFGDGTRLSIL.

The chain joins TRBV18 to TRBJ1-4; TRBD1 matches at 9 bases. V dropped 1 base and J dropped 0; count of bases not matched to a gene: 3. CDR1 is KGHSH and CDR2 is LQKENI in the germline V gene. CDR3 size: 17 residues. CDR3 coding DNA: TGTGCCAGCTCACCACGGGGACAGGGAACAACTAATGAAAAACTGTTTTTT. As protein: CASSPRGQGTTNEKLFF.

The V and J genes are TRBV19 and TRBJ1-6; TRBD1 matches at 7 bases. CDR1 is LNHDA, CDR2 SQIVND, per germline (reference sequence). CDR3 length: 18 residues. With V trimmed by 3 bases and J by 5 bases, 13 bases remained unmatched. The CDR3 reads CASSMERRDRTHNSPLHF. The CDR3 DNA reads TGTGCCAGTAGTATGGAACGCCGGGACAGAACTCATAATTCACCCCTCCACTTT. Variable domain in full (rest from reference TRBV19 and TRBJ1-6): DGGITQSPKYLFRKEGQNVTLSCEQNLNHDAMYWYRQDPGQGLRLIYYSQIVNDFQKGDIAEGYSVSREKKESFPLTVTSAQKNPTAFYLCASSMERRDRTHNSPLHFGNGTRLTVT.

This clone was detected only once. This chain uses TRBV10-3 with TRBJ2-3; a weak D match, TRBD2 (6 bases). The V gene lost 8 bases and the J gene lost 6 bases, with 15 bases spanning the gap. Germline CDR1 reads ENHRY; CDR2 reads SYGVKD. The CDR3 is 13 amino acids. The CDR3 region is CAISERVSDTQYF. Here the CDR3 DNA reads TGTGCCATCTCGGAGCGGGTAAGCGATACGCAGTATTTT.

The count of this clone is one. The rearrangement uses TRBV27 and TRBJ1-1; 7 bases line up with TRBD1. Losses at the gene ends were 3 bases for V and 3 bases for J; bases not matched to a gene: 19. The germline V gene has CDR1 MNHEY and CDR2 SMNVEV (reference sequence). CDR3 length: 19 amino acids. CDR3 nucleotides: TGTGCCAGCAGTTTGAGGGGGCCCCGATCACGAGGGTTTGACACTGAAGCTTTCTTT. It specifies CASSLRGPRSRGFDTEAFF.

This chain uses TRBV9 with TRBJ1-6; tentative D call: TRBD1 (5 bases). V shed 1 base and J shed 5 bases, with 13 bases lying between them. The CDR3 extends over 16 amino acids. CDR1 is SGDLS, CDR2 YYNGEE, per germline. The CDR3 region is CASSVQGTRNNSPLHF. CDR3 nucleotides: TGTGCCAGCAGCGTACAGGGAACGCGGAATAATTCACCCCTCCACTTT.

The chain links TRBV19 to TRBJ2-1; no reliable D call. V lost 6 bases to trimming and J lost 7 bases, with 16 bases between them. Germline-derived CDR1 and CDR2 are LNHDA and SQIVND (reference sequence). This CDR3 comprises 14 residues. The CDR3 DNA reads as TGTGCCAGTAGCCACCGCGGAGTAAGAAATGAGCAGTTCTTC. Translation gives CASSHRGVRNEQFF.

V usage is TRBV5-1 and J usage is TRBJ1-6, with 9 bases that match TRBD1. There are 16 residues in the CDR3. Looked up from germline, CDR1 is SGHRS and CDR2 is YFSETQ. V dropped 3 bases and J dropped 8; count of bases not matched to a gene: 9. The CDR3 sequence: CASSSPPGQGYSPLHF. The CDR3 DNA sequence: TGCGCCAGCAGCTCCCCGCCGGGACAGGGTTATTCACCCCTCCACTTT.

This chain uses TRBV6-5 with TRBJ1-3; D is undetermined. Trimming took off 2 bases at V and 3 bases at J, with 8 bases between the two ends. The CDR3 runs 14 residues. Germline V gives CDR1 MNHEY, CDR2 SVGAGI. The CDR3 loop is CASSYDEGGNTIYF. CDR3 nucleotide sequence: TGTGCCAGCAGTTACGATGAGGGTGGAAACACCATATATTTT.

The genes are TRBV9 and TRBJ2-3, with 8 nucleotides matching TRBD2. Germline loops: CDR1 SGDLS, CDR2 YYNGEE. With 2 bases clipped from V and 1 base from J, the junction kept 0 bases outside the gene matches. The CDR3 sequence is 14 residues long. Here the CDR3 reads CASSVSGGTDTQYF. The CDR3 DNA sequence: TGTGCCAGCAGCGTTAGCGGGGGCACAGATACGCAGTATTTT.

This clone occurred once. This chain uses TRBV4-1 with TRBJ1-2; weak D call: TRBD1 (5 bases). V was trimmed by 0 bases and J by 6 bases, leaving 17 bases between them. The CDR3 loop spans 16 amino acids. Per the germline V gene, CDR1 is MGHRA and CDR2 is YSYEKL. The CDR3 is CASSQDEVRGRDGYTF. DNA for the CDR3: TGCGCCAGCAGCCAAGATGAGGTAAGGGGCAGAGATGGCTACACCTTC.

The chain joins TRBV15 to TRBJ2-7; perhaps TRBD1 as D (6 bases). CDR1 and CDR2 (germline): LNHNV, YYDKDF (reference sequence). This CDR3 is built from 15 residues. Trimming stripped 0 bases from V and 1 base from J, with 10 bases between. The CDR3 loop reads CATSRDRTASYEQYF. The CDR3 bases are TGTGCCACCAGCAGAGATAGGACAGCTTCCTACGAGCAGTACTTC.

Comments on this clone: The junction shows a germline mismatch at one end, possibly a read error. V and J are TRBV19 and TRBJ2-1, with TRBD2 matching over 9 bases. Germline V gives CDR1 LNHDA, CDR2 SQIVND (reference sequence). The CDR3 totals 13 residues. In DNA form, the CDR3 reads TGTGCCAGTAGAATAGCGGGAGTGGGTGAGCAGTTCTTC. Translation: CASRIAGVGEQFF.

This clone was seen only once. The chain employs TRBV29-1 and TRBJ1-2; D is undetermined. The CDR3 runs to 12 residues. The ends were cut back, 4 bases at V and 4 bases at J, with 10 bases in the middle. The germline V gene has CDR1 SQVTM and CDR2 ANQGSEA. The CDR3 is CSVGGEGYGYTF. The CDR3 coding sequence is TGCAGCGTTGGGGGAGAGGGCTATGGCTACACCTTC. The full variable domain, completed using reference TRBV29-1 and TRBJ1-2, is SAVISQKPSRDICQRGTSLTIQCQVDSQVTMMFWYRQQPGQSLTLIATANQGSEATYESGFVIDKFPISRPNLTFSTLTVSNMSPEDSSIYLCSVGGEGYGYTFGSGTRLTVV.

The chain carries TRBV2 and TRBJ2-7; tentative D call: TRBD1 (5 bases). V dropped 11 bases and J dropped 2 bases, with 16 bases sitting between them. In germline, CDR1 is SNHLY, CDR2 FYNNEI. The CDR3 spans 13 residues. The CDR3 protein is CAFRAVAAYEQYF. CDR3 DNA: TGTGCCTTCAGGGCGGTCGCTGCCTACGAGCAGTACTTC. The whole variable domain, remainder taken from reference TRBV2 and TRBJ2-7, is EPEVTQTPSHQVTQMGQEVILRCVPISNHLYFYWYRQILGQKVEFLVSFYNNEISEKSEIFDDQFSVERPDGSNFTLKIRSTKLEDSAMYFCAFRAVAAYEQYFGPGTRLTVT.

The CDR3 reads CASSVAGQGGNTIYF. CDR3 in DNA: TGTGCCAGCAGCGTAGCGGGACAGGGGGGAAACACCATATATTTT. The chain employs TRBV9 and TRBJ1-3, with 10 bases identical to TRBD1. The CDR3 has 15 amino acids. The ends lost 0 bases at V and 4 bases at J; junction bases unmatched: 1. Germline-derived CDR1 and CDR2 are SGDLS and YYNGEE.